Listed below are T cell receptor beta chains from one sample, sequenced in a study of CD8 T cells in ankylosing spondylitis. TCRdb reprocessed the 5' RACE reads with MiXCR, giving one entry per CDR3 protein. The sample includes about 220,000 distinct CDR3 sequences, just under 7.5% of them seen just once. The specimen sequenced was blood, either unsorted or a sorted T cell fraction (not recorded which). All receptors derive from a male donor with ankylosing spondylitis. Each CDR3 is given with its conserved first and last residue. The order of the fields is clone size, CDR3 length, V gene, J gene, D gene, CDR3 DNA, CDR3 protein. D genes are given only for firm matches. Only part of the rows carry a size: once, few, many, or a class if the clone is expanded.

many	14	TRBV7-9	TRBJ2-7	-	TGTGCCAGCAGCTTCAAAACAGGGCGCAACGAGCAGTACTTC	CASSFKTGRNEQYF
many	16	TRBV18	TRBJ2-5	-	TGTGCCAGCTCACCGACGGGGGCGACGCTTCAAGAGACCCAGTACTTC	CASSPTGATLQETQYF
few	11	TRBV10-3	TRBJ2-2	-	TGTGCCATCAGTGGCGGCGGGGAGCTGTTTTTT	CAISGGGELFF
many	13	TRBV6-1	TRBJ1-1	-	TGTGCCAGCATGAGGACAGAGAACACTGAAGCTTTCTTT	CASMRTENTEAFF
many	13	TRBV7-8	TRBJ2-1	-	TGTGCCAGCAGCTCAGGACTGGACAATGAGCAGTTCTTC	CASSSGLDNEQFF
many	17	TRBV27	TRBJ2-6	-	TGTGCCAGCACTAGCTTGCAGGGAATTCCTGGGGCCAACGTCCTGACTTTC	CASTSLQGIPGANVLTF
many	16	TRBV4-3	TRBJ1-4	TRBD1	TGCGCCAGCAGCCAAGATCCGGGACAGGGAAATGAAAAACTGTTTTTT	CASSQDPGQGNEKLFF
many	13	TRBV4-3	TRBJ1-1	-	TGCGCCAGCAGCCAAGGACAGGCCACTGAAGCTTTCTTT	CASSQGQATEAFF
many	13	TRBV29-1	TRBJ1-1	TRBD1	TGCAGCGTTGAAGATTGGACAGGCCTTGGGGCTTTCTTT	CSVEDWTGLGAFF
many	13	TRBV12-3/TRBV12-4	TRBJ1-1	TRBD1	TGTGCCAGCATCGACAGGGGCGGCACTGAAGCTTTCTTT	CASIDRGGTEAFF
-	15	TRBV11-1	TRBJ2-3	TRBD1	TGTGCCAGCAGCTTGGGACAGGACCCCACATATACGCAGTATTTT	CASSLGQDPTYTQYF
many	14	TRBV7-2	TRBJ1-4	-	TGTGCCAGCAGCTCTACCGGGTCATTTGAAAAACTGTTTTTT	CASSSTGSFEKLFF
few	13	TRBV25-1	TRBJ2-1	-	TGTGCCAGCAGTTTTATCTCCTACAATGAGCAGTTCTTC	CASSFISYNEQFF
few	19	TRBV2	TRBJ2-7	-	TGTGCCAGCAGTGGGAACCTACAGGGGCCGCGGGGTAGCTCCTACGAGCAGTACTTC	CASSGNLQGPRGSSYEQYF
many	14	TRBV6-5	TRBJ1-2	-	TGTGCCAGCAGTTACGCGTCGGGCGCGGATGGCTACACCTTC	CASSYASGADGYTF
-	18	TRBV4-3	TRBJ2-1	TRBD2	TGCGCCAGCAGCCTTGGGACTAGCGGGAGCTCGATAGGCAGTGAGCAGTTCTTC	CASSLGTSGSSIGSEQFF
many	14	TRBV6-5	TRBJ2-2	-	TGTGCCAGCAGTCACACCTGGGAGACCGGGGAGCTGTTTTTT	CASSHTWETGELFF
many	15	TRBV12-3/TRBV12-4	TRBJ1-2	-	TGTGCCAGCAACCAACCCGGGGGGTCTAACTATGGCTACACCTTC	CASNQPGGSNYGYTF
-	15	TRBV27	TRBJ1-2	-	TGTGCCAGCAGTTTAGTCTTGCATGACCCCTATGGCTACACCTTC	CASSLVLHDPYGYTF
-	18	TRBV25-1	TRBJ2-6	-	TGTGCCAGCAGAGGCCCTGCGGGGAGACGGTCCGGGGCCAACGTCCTGACTTTC	CASRGPAGRRSGANVLTF
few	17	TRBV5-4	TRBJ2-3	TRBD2	TGTGCCAGCAGCTCGAGGGTGCTAGCGGCAAGCACAGATACGCAGTATTTT	CASSSRVLAASTDTQYF
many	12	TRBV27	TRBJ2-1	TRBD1	TGTGCCAGCATGTCAGGGGGAAATGAGCAGTTCTTC	CASMSGGNEQFF
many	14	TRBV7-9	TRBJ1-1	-	TGTGCCAGCAGCATTTCCAGGGTTCGCACTGAAGCTTTCTTT	CASSISRVRTEAFF
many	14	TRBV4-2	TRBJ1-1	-	TGTGCCAGCAGCGCAGACAGGACCAACTCCGAAGCTTTCTTT	CASSADRTNSEAFF
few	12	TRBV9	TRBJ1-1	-	TGTGCCAGCAGCTATTCGGGTGGAAAACCTTTCTTT	CASSYSGGKPFF
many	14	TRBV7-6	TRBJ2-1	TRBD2	TGTGCCAGCAGTCCCGGGACTAGCGGCAATGAGCAGTTCTTC	CASSPGTSGNEQFF
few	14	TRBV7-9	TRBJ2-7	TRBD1	TGTGCCAGCAGCTTCCCGGGACAGGGGCACGAGCAGTACTTC	CASSFPGQGHEQYF
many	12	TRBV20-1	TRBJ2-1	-	TGCAGTGCTAGTCTTTGGGGTTTTGAGCAGTTCTTC	CSASLWGFEQFF
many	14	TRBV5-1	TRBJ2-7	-	TGCGCCAGCAGCACCGGGACAACCACCTACGAGCAGTACTTC	CASSTGTTTYEQYF
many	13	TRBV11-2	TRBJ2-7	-	TGTGCCAGCAGCTTAGGTTCAGCCTACGAGCAGTACTTC	CASSLGSAYEQYF
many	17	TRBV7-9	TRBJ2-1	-	TGTGCCAGCAGCCTCCCTCCGCAAGGATGGTCCTACAATGAGCAGTTCTTC	CASSLPPQGWSYNEQFF
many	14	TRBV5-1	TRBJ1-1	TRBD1	TGCGCCAGCAGCCTGACAGGGGGACACACTGAAGCTTTCTTT	CASSLTGGHTEAFF
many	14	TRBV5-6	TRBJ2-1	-	TGTGCCAGCACCTTGGGGGCCTCCTTGAATGAGCAGTTCTTC	CASTLGASLNEQFF
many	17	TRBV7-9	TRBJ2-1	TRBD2	TGTGCCAGCAGCCCCACCCGAGGCGGGAGCTCCTACAATGAGCAGTTCTTC	CASSPTRGGSSYNEQFF
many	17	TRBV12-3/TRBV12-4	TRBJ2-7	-	TGTGCCAGCAGCCCATGGGTGGAGGGGCCCTTTATTTACGAGCAGTACTTC	CASSPWVEGPFIYEQYF
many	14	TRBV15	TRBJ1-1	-	TGTGCCACCAGCAGAGATTTTAGCCTCACTGAAGCTTTCTTT	CATSRDFSLTEAFF
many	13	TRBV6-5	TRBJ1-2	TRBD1	TGTGCCAGCAGTTACCGGACAGGGGCTGGCTACACCTTC	CASSYRTGAGYTF
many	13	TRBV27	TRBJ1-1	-	TGTGCCAGCAGTTTCCCCACGAACACTGAAGCTTTCTTT	CASSFPTNTEAFF
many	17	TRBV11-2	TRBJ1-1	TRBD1	TGTGCCAGCAGCCCCCGACAGGGGCGCAGTCTAGACACTGAAGCTTTCTTT	CASSPRQGRSLDTEAFF
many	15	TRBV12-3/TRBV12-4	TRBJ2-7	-	TGTGCCAGCAGTTTAGGGGGACGTACAAGCTACGAGCAGTACTTC	CASSLGGRTSYEQYF
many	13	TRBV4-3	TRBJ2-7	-	TGCGCCAGCAGCCAAGATCCAGCCTTCGAGCAGTACTTC	CASSQDPAFEQYF
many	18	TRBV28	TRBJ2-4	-	TGTGCCAGCACATCCCATACTCAGGAATACTTAGCCAAAAACATTCAGTACTTC	CASTSHTQEYLAKNIQYF
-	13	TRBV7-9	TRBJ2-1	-	TGTGCCAGCAGCCCTCGACTGGACAATGAGCAGTTCTTC	CASSPRLDNEQFF
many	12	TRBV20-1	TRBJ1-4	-	TGCAGTGCTACCCCGGGGCTTGAAAAACTGTTTTTT	CSATPGLEKLFF
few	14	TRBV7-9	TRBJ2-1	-	TGTGCCAGCAGCTTCCAGCGCGCTAACAATGAGCAGTTCTTC	CASSFQRANNEQFF
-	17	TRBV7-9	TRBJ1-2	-	TGTGCCAGCAGCTTAGATTGGGGCTCGTCGGAGGACTATGGCTACACCTTC	CASSLDWGSSEDYGYTF